This T cell receptor beta chain was sequenced in a study of T cell responses to AZD1222 COVID-19 vaccine. This CDR3 contains 16 residues. Germline V gene sequence: CDR1 MNHNS, CDR2 SASEGT. V lost 4 bases, J lost 0 bases, and 5 bases stayed unmatched. Sequencing used immunoSEQ multiplex PCR; TCRdb keeps in-frame clones, though not all of them. The table shows more than 140,000 clones, with about 91% occurring only once. This receptor was identified in an adult in good health. The V gene is TRBV6-1, the J gene TRBJ2-3, with 9 nucleotides matching TRBD2. This specimen was peripheral blood, taken on day 0 of AZD1222 vaccination. CDR3 loop: CASSARLAASTDTQYF. The CDR3 DNA follows: TGTGCCAGCAGTGCCCGACTAGCGGCTAGCACAGATACGCAGTATTTT.